Each of the 32 T cell receptor beta chains below was sequenced from the same sample in a study of T cell responses to AZD1222 COVID-19 vaccine. Sequencing used immunoSEQ multiplex PCR; TCRdb keeps in-frame clones, though not all of them. The sample has almost 70,000 clones, over 80% seen once; the top ten hold about 23%. The sequences come from peripheral blood, collected 28 days after the second AZD1222 dose. The receptors come from an adult who received the AZD1222 COVID-19 vaccine.

The chain employs TRBV7-9 and TRBJ2-3; D gene ambiguous. The CDR3 totals 15 residues. The germline gives CDR1 SEHNR, CDR2 FQNEAQ (reference sequence). V gave up 2 bases and J gave up 2 bases, with 11 bases separating them. The CDR3 is CASSLLSLHTDTQYF. The CDR3 DNA reads TGTGCCAGCAGCTTACTTAGTCTACACACAGATACGCAGTATTTT.

The rearrangement links TRBV5-8 to TRBJ2-5, with TRBD1 identical over 9 bases. CDR1 and CDR2 from the germline V gene are SGHTS and YDEGEE. The CDR3 runs 16 residues. V gave up 4 bases and J gave up 3 bases; unmatched junction bases: 10. DNA for the CDR3: TGTGCCAGCAGCGTCCCGGGACAGGGTTTTGAAGAGACCCAGTACTTC. It is translated as CASSVPGQGFEETQYF. Full variable domain (remainder filled in from reference TRBV5-8 and TRBJ2-5): EAGVTQSPTHLIKTRGQQATLRCSPISGHTSVYWYQQALGLGLQFLLWYDEGEERNRGNFPPRFSGRQFPNYSSELNVNALELEDSALYLCASSVPGQGFEETQYFGPGTRLLVL.

This clone was seen just once. This sequence joins TRBV11-3 and TRBJ2-3; no definite D call. This CDR3 is built from 12 residues. The germline V gene has CDR1 SGHNT and CDR2 YENEEA. Trimming shortened V by 2 bases and J by 7 bases, and 7 bases separated the two germline ends. CDR3 nucleotide sequence: TGTGCCAGCAGCTTAAAGAGGTATACGCAGTATTTT. Amino acid sequence: CASSLKRYTQYF.

The chain joins TRBV18 to TRBJ1-2; 8 positions agree with TRBD1. The germline gives CDR1 KGHSH, CDR2 LQKENI. The CDR3 covers 12 residues. The V segment lost 3 bases and the J segment 8 bases; nucleotides outside the gene matches: 2. The chain's CDR3 is CASSPGQEGYTF. The CDR3, as DNA: TGTGCCAGCTCACCGGGACAGGAGGGCTACACCTTC.

This sequence joins TRBV5-4 and TRBJ2-2; D is ambiguous. Germline V gene lookup returns CDR1 SGHNT and CDR2 YYREEE (reference sequence). With 4 bases removed from V and 4 bases from J, the gap between germline ends came to 8 bases. The CDR3 has 13 residues. Here the CDR3 reads CASSPSSTGELFF. In DNA, the CDR3 is TGTGCCAGCAGCCCCTCATCCACCGGGGAGCTGTTTTTT.

V usage is TRBV4-2 and J usage is TRBJ2-7; TRBD1 aligns across 8 bases. Germline V gene lookup returns CDR1 LGHNA and CDR2 YNFKEQ. J lost 4 bases, V lost 1 base, and 3 bases had no gene match. The CDR3 extends over 14 amino acids. CDR3 coding DNA: TGTGCCAGCAGCCAAGGGCGGACAGGGTACGAGCAGTACTTC. As protein: CASSQGRTGYEQYF.

V usage is TRBV3-1 (or the pseudogene TRBV3-2) and J usage is TRBJ2-7, with TRBD2 matching over 8 bases. Per germline, CDR1 LGHDT and CDR2 YNNKEL (reference sequence). This CDR3 contains 15 residues. With V trimmed by 1 base and J by 6 bases, 8 bases remained unmatched. CDR3 nucleotides: TGTGCCAGCAGCCAAGGGGGGACTAGGCCGCGCGAGCAGTACTTC. It translates to CASSQGGTRPREQYF.

V usage is TRBV2 and J usage is TRBJ2-2; D uncertain. This CDR3 has 14 amino acids. CDR1 and CDR2 (germline): SNHLY, FYNNEI. Trimming removed 6 bases from V and 2 bases from J, with 10 bases in between. The CDR3 DNA reads TGTGCCAGCAGAAGGTCAGCAAACACCGGGGAGCTGTTTTTT. This codes for CASRRSANTGELFF.

The chain joins TRBV28 to TRBJ1-5; D remains ambiguous. Trimming removed 4 bases from V and 9 bases from J, with 16 bases in between. CDR3 length equals 14 residues. The V gene's germline CDR1 is MDHEN and CDR2 SYDVKM. The CDR3 DNA sequence: TGTGCCAGCAGTTCCCTCCAGGACCTTGGGCCCCAGCATTTT. Translated, it gives CASSSLQDLGPQHF.

The chain employs TRBV9 and TRBJ2-4; TRBD2 agrees at 8 bases. CDR1 is SGDLS and CDR2 is YYNGEE in the germline V gene. This CDR3 has 17 amino acids. The junction had 8 bases not matched to a gene; V was cut back by 0 bases and J by 3 bases. The CDR3 DNA reads TGTGCCAGCAGCGTAGATCCAGCGGGAGTAGTCAAAAACATTCAGTACTTC. Translating it yields CASSVDPAGVVKNIQYF.

The V call is TRBV2, the J call TRBJ1-1; perhaps TRBD1 as D (6 bases). This CDR3 has 13 amino acids. From germline, CDR1 is SNHLY and CDR2 FYNNEI. Trimming stripped 5 bases from V and 4 bases from J, with 11 bases between. The chain's CDR3 is CASSTNRVTEAFF. CDR3 nucleotides: TGTGCCAGCAGTACGAACAGGGTCACTGAAGCTTTCTTT.

The CDR3 loop is CASSRPVGDTDTQYF. The CDR3 region has the DNA TGTGCCAGCAGCCGACCGGTCGGGGACACAGATACGCAGTATTTT. The chain combines TRBV7-9 with TRBJ2-3, with a possible D match to TRBD2 (5 bases). Germline values: CDR1 SEHNR, CDR2 FQNEAQ (reference sequence). V was pared by 5 bases and J by 2 bases, with 14 bases between. The length of the CDR3 is 15 residues.

The V gene is TRBV11-2, the J gene TRBJ1-2; D may be TRBD1 (5 bases). Germline V gene sequence: CDR1 SGHAT, CDR2 FQNNGV. This CDR3 contains 14 residues. V shed 5 bases and J shed 4 bases, with 14 bases lying between them. CDR3 nucleotides: TGTGCCAGCAGCCGTCTGACAGATGTCTATGGCTACACCTTC. Translating it yields CASSRLTDVYGYTF.

This chain connects TRBV19 to TRBJ1-1; no definite D call. CDR1 is LNHDA, CDR2 SQIVND, per germline (reference sequence). Between the trimmed V and J ends, which lost 5 bases and 0 bases, there was a span of 7 bases. The CDR3 consists of 13 residues. The chain's CDR3 is CASSYGMNTEAFF. As DNA, the CDR3 is TGTGCCAGTAGTTACGGGATGAACACTGAAGCTTTCTTT. Drawing the rest from reference TRBV19 and TRBJ1-1, the complete variable domain is DGGITQSPKYLFRKEGQNVTLSCEQNLNHDAMYWYRQDPGQGLRLIYYSQIVNDFQKGDIAEGYSVSREKKESFPLTVTSAQKNPTAFYLCASSYGMNTEAFFGQGTRLTVV.

The rearrangement joins TRBV15 to TRBJ2-1; maybe TRBD1 (8 bases). The CDR3 has 18 residues. V gave up 0 bases and J gave up 1 base, with 16 bases separating them. Per the germline V gene, CDR1 is LNHNV and CDR2 is YYDKDF (reference sequence). The CDR3: CATSRDPIQGGSYNEQFF. For the CDR3, the DNA is TGTGCCACCAGCAGAGATCCCATACAGGGGGGGTCCTACAATGAGCAGTTCTTC.

This clone appeared once. The chain uses TRBV11-2 and TRBJ1-1; no reliable D call. The length of the CDR3 is 15 residues. Germline V gene sequence: CDR1 SGHAT, CDR2 FQNNGV. Trimming stripped 1 base from V and 5 bases from J, with 14 bases between. The CDR3 reads CASSLGVLGGTEAFF. The DNA of the CDR3 is TGTGCCAGCAGCTTAGGGGTCCTCGGTGGGACTGAAGCTTTCTTT.

V and J are TRBV6-5 and TRBJ2-1; D is possibly TRBD2 (5 bases). From germline, CDR1 is MNHEY and CDR2 SVGAGI. V lost 5 bases and J 0 bases, leaving 11 bases between the germline ends. There are 15 residues in the CDR3. CDR3 sequence (DNA): TGTGCCAGCAGTAACGGGGATTTCTCCTACAATGAGCAGTTCTTC. Protein: CASSNGDFSYNEQFF.

The table lists this clone with a few counts. The rearrangement uses TRBV7-6 and TRBJ2-7, with 7 bases aligning to TRBD2. This CDR3 contains 16 residues. V shed 1 base and J 2 bases; nucleotides not matched to a gene: 8. Germline V gene lookup returns CDR1 SGHVS and CDR2 FNYEAQ. This CDR3 reads CASSLGDYSATYEQYF. CDR3 nucleotide sequence: TGTGCCAGCAGCTTAGGGGACTATTCCGCCACCTACGAGCAGTACTTC.

This clone was counted a few times. The same CDR3 is also encoded by other DNA sequences in this sample. The V gene is TRBV5-1, the J gene TRBJ1-1, with no clear D. The CDR3 loop spans 14 amino acids. V lost 0 bases and J 1 base, leaving 7 bases between the germline ends. Germline V gives CDR1 SGHRS, CDR2 YFSETQ. The CDR3: CASSLATENTEAFF. The CDR3 DNA is TGCGCCAGCAGCTTGGCGACGGAGAACACTGAAGCTTTCTTT.

This chain links TRBV19 with TRBJ1-1; D is uncertain. CDR3 length equals 14 residues. Trimming shortened V by 1 base and J by 4 bases, and 10 bases separated the two germline ends. CDR1 and CDR2 (germline): LNHDA, SQIVND (reference sequence). CDR3: CASSIGGSGTEAFF. CDR3 nucleotides: TGTGCCAGTAGTATAGGCGGGTCGGGCACTGAAGCTTTCTTT.

The chain joins TRBV30 to TRBJ1-2, with unresolved D. Trimming shortened V by 2 bases and J by 8 bases, and 15 bases separated the two germline ends. CDR3 length equals 13 residues. Looked up from germline, CDR1 is GTSNPN and CDR2 is SVGIG (reference sequence). CDR3 sequence: CAWSSDSGAGYTF. Written as DNA, the CDR3 is TGTGCCTGGAGTTCGGATTCAGGTGCAGGCTACACCTTC.

This clone was recorded once. V gene TRBV19 combines with J gene TRBJ2-3; 8 bases agree with TRBD1. This CDR3 has 15 amino acids. V trimming: 6 bases; J trimming: 3 bases; junction bases outside the gene matches: 8. Germline CDR1 reads LNHDA; CDR2 reads SQIVND (reference sequence). The CDR3 bases are TGTGCCAGTAGCCACAGGGGGATCTATACAGATACGCAGTATTTT. Translation gives CASSHRGIYTDTQYF.

This chain links TRBV12-3 or TRBV12-4 with TRBJ1-1, with D unclear. This CDR3 comprises 13 residues. Trimming removed 6 bases at V and 8 bases at J, with 16 bases between. CDR3 DNA: TGTGCCAGCAGCATCAGGTTGAGAAAGGAAGCTTTCTTT. Translating gives CASSIRLRKEAFF.

The rearrangement uses TRBV5-4 and TRBJ2-7; D is possibly TRBD1 (5 bases). The CDR3 runs 12 residues. Trimming shortened V by 1 base and J by 5 bases, and 7 bases separated the two germline ends. The germline CDR1 and CDR2 sequences are SGHNT and YYREEE (reference sequence). The CDR3 spells CASSLLGDEQYF. The CDR3 DNA is TGTGCCAGCAGCTTGTTAGGGGACGAGCAGTACTTC.

This chain connects TRBV5-1 to TRBJ2-3; 8 nucleotides align to TRBD1. The CDR3 loop spans 12 amino acids. V was clipped by 7 bases and J by 3 bases; unmatched bases: 1. Germline V gene data show CDR1 as SGHRS and CDR2 as YFSETQ. CDR3 residues: CASRQGTDTQYF. The CDR3, as DNA: TGCGCCAGCCGACAGGGGACAGATACGCAGTATTTT.

A single count supports this clone. The chain has TRBV2 and TRBJ2-5; TRBD2 might be the D (5 bases). The CDR3 extends over 13 amino acids. Trimming took off 8 bases at V and 5 bases at J, with 15 bases between the two ends. CDR1 SNHLY and CDR2 FYNNEI come from the germline V gene. This CDR3 reads CASQAGSGETQYF. The CDR3 region has the DNA TGTGCCAGCCAGGCGGGCTCTGGGGAGACCCAGTACTTC.

V is TRBV16 and J is TRBJ2-7; 9 nucleotides agree with TRBD2. V lost 0 bases to trimming and J lost 1 base; unmatched junction nucleotides: 4. This CDR3 region has 16 residues. Germline V CDR1 and CDR2: KGHSY, FQNENV. The CDR3 region is CASSQSGLAGSYEQYF. The CDR3 region has the DNA TGTGCCAGCAGCCAATCGGGGCTAGCGGGGTCCTACGAGCAGTACTTC.

V gene TRBV12-3 or TRBV12-4 combines with J gene TRBJ1-6, with D uncertain. This CDR3 region has 12 residues. V lost 6 bases, J lost 9 bases, and 9 bases lay in between. This CDR3 reads CASSLEGSPLHF. CDR3 nucleotide sequence: TGTGCCAGCAGCCTAGAGGGTTCACCCCTCCACTTT.

Concerning this clone: Other DNA sequences in the same sample also yield this CDR3. The chain has TRBV9 and TRBJ2-3; D is possibly TRBD1 (5 bases). Germline CDR1 is SGDLS and CDR2 is YYNGEE. V was pared by 0 bases and J by 1 base, with 9 bases between. This CDR3 has 15 amino acids. This CDR3 reads CASSVGGGGTDTQYF. The CDR3 DNA sequence: TGTGCCAGCAGCGTAGGGGGCGGAGGCACAGATACGCAGTATTTT.

The V and J genes are TRBV9 and TRBJ2-7; the D gene is possibly TRBD2 (5 bases). The CDR3 loop spans 15 amino acids. The germline V and J ends were trimmed by 0 bases and 1 base, with 11 bases remaining between them. Germline assignment: CDR1 SGDLS and CDR2 YYNGEE. The CDR3 loop reads CASSVGTGWSYEQYF. Here the CDR3 DNA reads TGTGCCAGCAGCGTAGGCACGGGGTGGTCCTACGAGCAGTACTTC.

The rearrangement joins TRBV7-3 to TRBJ2-5; D not resolved. V was cut by 2 bases and J by 3 bases, with 7 bases left in between. The CDR3 length is 13 residues. The V gene's germline CDR1 is SGHTA and CDR2 FQGTGA. The CDR3 nucleotides are TGTGCCAGCAGCTTAGGGGTTGAAGAGACCCAGTACTTC. It encodes CASSLGVEETQYF.

The chain employs TRBV2 and TRBJ1-5; 7 bases line up with TRBD1. The CDR3 is made up of 15 amino acids. Germline V gene data show CDR1 as SNHLY and CDR2 as FYNNEI. Trimming removed 5 bases from V and 5 bases from J; junction bases left unmatched: 9. CDR3 residues: CASSTGTATYQPQHF. The CDR3 DNA is TGTGCCAGCAGTACCGGGACAGCTACCTATCAGCCCCAGCATTTT.